This entry describes one T cell receptor beta chain. The sample is drawn from a study of blood T cell repertoires in COVID-19. The germline V gene encodes CDR1 SNHLY and CDR2 FYNNEI. The V gene lost 4 bases and the J gene lost 10 bases, with 17 bases spanning the gap. The CDR3 spans 14 residues. Repertoires were generated with immunoSEQ multiplex PCR, while TCRdb's copy carries only in-frame clones and drops some. The table records hundreds of thousands of clones, about nine tenths of them present only once. The sequence came from a man in his sixties who had recovered from COVID-19. The specimen sequenced was peripheral blood. V is TRBV2 and J is TRBJ1-5; D call uncertain. The CDR3 sequence: CASSVITGPGPQHF. DNA of the CDR3: TGTGCCAGCAGTGTTATAACCGGCCCGGGTCCCCAGCATTTT.